These 7 T cell receptor beta chains share one sample of origin, sequenced in a study of T cells in Graves' hyperthyroidism and ophthalmopathy. Researchers took RNA transcripts and amplified the TCR beta CDR3 regions from them. The primer set for the first-round RT-PCR of the TCR CDR3 was HTBI. Via MiXCR, TCRdb re-called the multiplex PCR reads, giving one row per CDR3 protein. The sample yields some 770,000 distinct CDR3 sequences, roughly 17% seen once. Sequencing was carried out using blood. The receptors come from a man aged 18 to 35 with Graves' hyperthyroidism.

This clonotype was detected many times. The chain employs TRBV6-1 and TRBJ2-6; D uncertain. The CDR3 extends over 12 amino acids. Trimming cost V 5 bases and J 1 base, with 0 bases left between them. Germline CDR1 MNHNS, CDR2 SASEGT. DNA of the CDR3: TGTGCCAGCAGTTCTGGGGCCAACGTCCTGACTTTC. It translates to CASSSGANVLTF.

There are many counts of this clonotype. This chain connects TRBV2 to TRBJ2-2; 7 bases are a match to TRBD1. Germline V gene lookup returns CDR1 SNHLY and CDR2 FYNNEI. This CDR3 has 14 amino acids. V was pared by 6 bases and J by 1 base, with 2 bases of the junction left unmatched. The chain's CDR3 is CASSGQENTGELFF. For the CDR3, the DNA is TGTGCCAGCAGCGGACAGGAGAACACCGGGGAGCTGTTTTTT. Combining the CDR3 with reference TRBV2 and TRBJ2-2 gives the whole variable domain EPEVTQTPSHQVTQMGQEVILRCVPISNHLYFYWYRQILGQKVEFLVSFYNNEISEKSEIFDDQFSVERPDGSNFTLKIRSTKLEDSAMYFCASSGQENTGELFFGEGSRLTVL.

The chain joins TRBV2 to TRBJ2-1, with 9 bases lining up with TRBD2. V dropped 10 bases and J dropped 5; count of bases not matched to a gene: 9. The CDR3 covers 14 residues. Germline V gives CDR1 SNHLY, CDR2 FYNNEI. CDR3 DNA: TGTGCCACCCGACTTAGCGGGAGTAACAATGAGCAGTTCTTC. As protein: CATRLSGSNNEQFF. Full variable domain (rest looked up from reference TRBV2 and TRBJ2-1): EPEVTQTPSHQVTQMGQEVILRCVPISNHLYFYWYRQILGQKVEFLVSFYNNEISEKSEIFDDQFSVERPDGSNFTLKIRSTKLEDSAMYFCATRLSGSNNEQFFGPGTRLTVL.

The rearrangement uses TRBV30 and TRBJ2-5; 12 nucleotides agree with TRBD2. Per germline, CDR1 GTSNPN and CDR2 SVGIG (reference sequence). After removal of 0 bases from V and 2 bases from J, the junction contained 1 base not matched to a gene. The CDR3 length is 15 residues. In nucleotides, the CDR3 is TGTGCCTGGAGTGTAGGACTAGCGGGGCAAGAGACCCAGTACTTC. Protein sequence: CAWSVGLAGQETQYF.

The gene calls are TRBV6-2 or TRBV6-3 and TRBJ2-1, with 10 nucleotides matching TRBD2. The V segment lost 5 bases and the J segment 6 bases; nucleotides outside the gene matches: 4. Germline CDR1 MNHEY, CDR2 SVGEGT. The CDR3 loop spans 14 amino acids. CDR3 protein: CASSLKREGNEQFF. The CDR3 DNA follows: TGTGCCAGCAGTCTCAAGCGGGAGGGCAATGAGCAGTTCTTC.

This clonotype was seen at least ten times. DNA of the CDR3: TGTGCCAGCAGTGACCAGGGCAGCACTGAAGCTTTCTTT. Protein sequence: CASSDQGSTEAFF. V is TRBV6-1 and J is TRBJ1-1; TRBD1 might be the D (5 bases). Per the germline V gene, CDR1 is MNHNS and CDR2 is SASEGT. V lost 3 bases to trimming and J lost 4 bases, with 9 bases between them. The CDR3 has 13 amino acids.

Many counts were recorded for this clonotype. The genes are TRBV7-8 and TRBJ2-1, with a tentative D call TRBD2 (6 bases). This CDR3 is built from 16 residues. Trimming removed 5 bases from V and 1 base from J, with 15 bases in between. The germline gives CDR1 SGHVS, CDR2 FQNEAQ. CDR3 bases: TGTGCCAGCAGCCCACCGGAGGGGACGTCCTACAATGAGCAGTTCTTC. It codes for CASSPPEGTSYNEQFF.